This T cell receptor (beta chain) originates from a study of Ad26.COV2.S vaccination and SARS-CoV-2 variants. Study context: Once or twice, 56 days apart, Ad26.COV2.S was delivered intramuscularly.

Noted treatment: roughly 19 received Ad26.COV2.S at low or high dose, single or two shots; several received placebo; per-sample allocation not given. Sampling was done on day 63 after the first vaccine or placebo injection. CDR1 is LGHNA and CDR2 is YNFKEQ in the germline V gene. V was shortened by 0 bases and J by 1 base, with 7 bases between the two germline ends. The CDR3 extends over 16 amino acids. The table came from immunoSEQ multiplex PCR; TCRdb's copy has only in-frame clones and leaves some out. This table has 250,000 or so clones, approximately 88% appearing once. J is TRBJ2-6 and V is TRBV4-2, with no clear D. The source was peripheral blood, collected in a trial of Ad26.COV2.S vaccine versus placebo. The sequence derives from a person between 18 and 59 years old who received the Ad26.COV2.S COVID-19 vaccine or a placebo. This CDR3 reads CASSQDGRSGANVLTF. DNA for the CDR3: TGTGCCAGCAGCCAAGACGGCAGGTCTGGGGCCAACGTCCTGACTTTC.